These 23 T cell receptor beta chains were sequenced from one sample in a study of CD8+CD57+ T cells in acquired aplastic anemia. Genomic DNA templated the TCR beta VDJ and CDR3 profiling. TCRdb recomputed calls from the reads with MiXCR, one row per CDR3 protein. The sample contains a few hundred thousand distinct CDR3 sequences, about a third of which appear only once. All patients picked for sequencing had shown, by flow cytometry, an expansion of CD8+CD57+ cells. The sequenced sample was sorted CD4+, CD8+, or CD8+CD57+ T cells (not recorded which) from PBMCs. The receptor set was obtained from a human donor with aplastic anemia.

The chain couples TRBV7-8 to TRBJ2-5; the match to TRBD2 covers 9 bases. Germline trimming cut 5 bases from V and 1 base from J; bases unmatched to any gene: 5. The CDR3 runs 15 residues. Germline lookup yields CDR1 SGHVS and CDR2 FQNEAQ. CDR3 sequence: CASSQRRGGQETQYF. The CDR3 DNA reads as TGTGCCAGCAGCCAACGGCGGGGGGGCCAAGAGACCCAGTACTTC.

This clonotype has just a few counts. The CDR3 DNA is TGCAGTGGGTCGGACAGGGGGGTCACTGAAGCTTTCTTT. Protein sequence: CSGSDRGVTEAFF. The rearrangement joins TRBV20-1 to TRBJ1-1; 10 bases fit TRBD1. CDR1 is DFQATT, CDR2 SNEGSKA, per germline (reference sequence). The ends lost 7 bases at V and 4 bases at J; junction bases unmatched: 6. The CDR3 length is 13 residues.

At least ten counts were recorded for this clonotype. The rearrangement links TRBV4-1 to TRBJ1-2; no definite D call. CDR1 and CDR2 (germline): MGHRA, YSYEKL. The CDR3 contains 14 residues. V lost 1 base and J 4 bases, leaving 10 bases between the germline ends. CDR3 coding DNA: TGCGCCAGCAGCCAAGGCACAAATTCCTATGGCTACACCTTC. The encoded protein is CASSQGTNSYGYTF.

The rearrangement joins TRBV14 to TRBJ1-4, with a tentative D call TRBD1 (5 bases). This CDR3 is 14 amino acids long. Germline V gives CDR1 SGHDN, CDR2 FVKESK. Between the trimmed V and J ends, which lost 3 bases and 3 bases, there was a span of 8 bases. The CDR3 DNA follows: TGTGCCAGCAGCCACGGGGCTCCTAATGAAAAACTGTTTTTT. Translating it yields CASSHGAPNEKLFF.

This clonotype appeared many times. This sequence joins TRBV9 and TRBJ1-6; possible D gene TRBD1, 5 bases. Trimming stripped 0 bases from V and 5 bases from J, with 6 bases between. The germline V gene encodes CDR1 SGDLS and CDR2 YYNGEE. The CDR3 covers 14 residues. CDR3 amino acids: CASSVGGDNSPLHF. In nucleotides, the CDR3 is TGTGCCAGCAGCGTAGGGGGGGATAATTCACCCCTCCACTTT. The full variable domain, with the rest looked up from reference TRBV9 and TRBJ1-6, is DSGVTQTPKHLITATGQRVTLRCSPRSGDLSVYWYQQSLDQGLQFLIQYYNGEERAKGNILERFSAQQFPDLHSELNLSSLELGDSALYFCASSVGGDNSPLHFGNGTRLTVT.

This chain links TRBV7-2 with TRBJ1-1, with D possibly matching TRBD1 (5 bases). The CDR3 has 15 residues. The germline V and J ends were trimmed by 5 bases and 0 bases, with 13 bases remaining between them. Germline CDR1 SGHTA, CDR2 FQGNSA. The CDR3: CASSVQQVLNTEAFF. DNA of the CDR3: TGTGCCAGCAGCGTTCAACAGGTATTGAACACTGAAGCTTTCTTT.

For this clonotype: This clone may be a read error of a much larger clone one base away. V and J are TRBV25-1 and TRBJ2-7; no clear D. The CDR3 sequence is 11 residues long. CDR1 is MGHDK, CDR2 SYGVNS, per germline. This chain's CDR3 is CATSSFYGQYF. DNA of the CDR3: TGTGCCACCTCTTCCTTCTACGGGCAGTACTTC.

This clonotype was counted between two and nine times. The CDR3 here is CSVDGPGTTGELFF. The CDR3 DNA reads TGCAGCGTTGATGGACCGGGAACCACCGGGGAGCTGTTTTTT. This chain links TRBV29-1 with TRBJ2-2; weak D call: TRBD2 (5 bases). The V and J ends lost 3 bases and 4 bases respectively, with 12 bases between them. Germline CDR1 SQVTM, CDR2 ANQGSEA. This CDR3 is 14 amino acids long.

The chain recombines TRBV30 with TRBJ2-2; D is possibly TRBD1 or TRBD2 (6 bases each). Trimming shortened V by 5 bases and J by 1 base, and 11 bases separated the two germline ends. From germline, CDR1 is GTSNPN and CDR2 SVGIG (reference sequence). This CDR3 is 14 amino acids long. CDR3 region: CAWGGLLNTGELFF. CDR3 sequence (DNA): TGTGCCTGGGGGGGGCTCTTGAACACCGGGGAGCTGTTTTTT.

This clonotype has just a few counts. The chain employs TRBV29-1 and TRBJ2-7; 12 positions match TRBD1. The CDR3 loop spans 13 amino acids. With 7 bases clipped from V and 9 bases from J, the junction kept 10 bases outside the gene matches. Germline assignment: CDR1 SQVTM and CDR2 ANQGSEA. CDR3 protein: CSAAPGQGASQYF. CDR3 coding DNA: TGCAGCGCTGCTCCGGGACAGGGGGCTTCGCAGTACTTC.

Concerning this clonotype itself: A much larger clone differs from this one at a single base, so this may be a read error. Since the CDR3 does not end with the conserved phenylalanine or tryptophan, this likely comes from a read error. This rearrangement joins TRBV10-3 to TRBJ2-3; D not certain. This CDR3 comprises 11 residues. CDR1 is ENHRY, CDR2 SYGVKD, per germline. Trimming left V 8 bases short and J 6 bases short, with 9 bases between. The CDR3 sequence: CAIHAQDTQYL. The CDR3 bases are TGTGCCATCCATGCTCAGGATACGCAGTATCTT.

As for this clonotype: Germline is not matched at one junction end, which may reflect a read error. V is TRBV10-3 and J is TRBJ1-5; D gene uncertain. Germline lookup yields CDR1 ENHRY and CDR2 SYGVKD. This CDR3 has 14 residues. CDR3 sequence: CASSLEGRNQPQHF. The CDR3 DNA reads TGTGCCAGCAGTTTAGAGGGCCGCAATCAGCCCCAGCATTTT.

The rearrangement joins TRBV12-3 or TRBV12-4 to TRBJ2-2; no reliable D call. There are 15 residues in the CDR3. V was clipped by 5 bases and J by 0 bases, with 10 bases between them. The CDR3 nucleotides are TGTGCCAGCAGTAACAGCGACGCGAACACCGGGGAGCTGTTTTTT. Translated: CASSNSDANTGELFF.

The rearrangement links TRBV11-2 to TRBJ1-6, with D possibly being TRBD1 (5 bases). With 2 bases removed from V and 11 bases from J, the gap between germline ends came to 13 bases. The CDR3 loop spans 14 amino acids. In germline, CDR1 is SGHAT, CDR2 FQNNGV. The CDR3 coding sequence is TGTGCCAGCAGCTTATGGGGGATGAGAACACCCCTCCACTTT. It translates to CASSLWGMRTPLHF.

In the case of this clonotype: The junction does not match germline at one end; this may be a read error. This rearrangement joins TRBV7-9 to TRBJ2-5, with D tentatively TRBD2 (5 bases). CDR1 is SEHNR, CDR2 FQNEAQ, per germline (reference sequence). The CDR3 consists of 15 residues. CDR3 sequence: CASSSIRGTSPPEGF. CDR3 coding DNA: TGTGCCAGCAGCTCCATCCGAGGAACTAGTCCTCCCGAGGGCTTC.

This clonotype came up a few times. This chain connects TRBV9 to TRBJ2-1; 7 bases line up with TRBD2. V lost 0 bases and J lost 7; bases outside the gene matches: 7. This CDR3 has 15 amino acids. Germline CDR1 and CDR2: SGDLS and YYNGEE. DNA for the CDR3: TGTGCCAGCAGCGTAGGGGCGGGAGCTGGAAATGAGCAGTTCTTC. Translation gives CASSVGAGAGNEQFF.

This sequence joins TRBV2 and TRBJ2-5; 7 bases are shared with TRBD2. The CDR3 loop spans 14 amino acids. Germline CDR1 reads SNHLY; CDR2 reads FYNNEI. After removal of 8 bases from V and 2 bases from J, the junction contained 8 bases not matched to a gene. The CDR3 loop is CASQSGIGQETQYF. CDR3 nucleotides: TGTGCCAGCCAAAGCGGGATCGGGCAAGAGACCCAGTACTTC.

This clonotype was seen more than once but under ten times. The chain uses TRBV6-5 and TRBJ2-5; weak D call: TRBD1 (6 bases). V was trimmed by 4 bases and J by 4 bases, leaving 10 bases between them. The CDR3 is made up of 13 amino acids. CDR1 and CDR2 (germline): MNHEY, SVGAGI. CDR3 nucleotide sequence: TGTGCCAGCAGTTTCCGGGACACAGAGACCCAGTACTTC. This gives the protein CASSFRDTETQYF.

This sequence joins TRBV11-2 and TRBJ1-2, with D tentatively TRBD1 (5 bases). V was shortened by 5 bases and J by 0 bases, with 19 bases between the two germline ends. The V gene's germline CDR1 is SGHAT and CDR2 FQNNGV. CDR3 length: 17 residues. The CDR3, as DNA: TGTGCCAGCAGCGGCGGGGGGAGGTCGGATACTAACTATGGCTACACCTTC. Translation: CASSGGGRSDTNYGYTF.

The rearrangement uses TRBV10-2 and TRBJ1-5, with 8 bases that match TRBD1. The CDR3 consists of 14 residues. Germline V lookup: CDR1 WSHSY, CDR2 SAAADI. The V and J ends lost 5 bases and 5 bases, in that order; junction bases with no gene match: 5. The CDR3: CASSKQGDHQPQHF. CDR3 nucleotide sequence: TGCGCCAGCAGTAAACAGGGGGACCATCAGCCCCAGCATTTT.

This clonotype was counted many times. The chain is built from TRBV29-1 and TRBJ1-2, with TRBD1 matching 7 bases. Trimming at V came to 6 bases and at J to 5 bases, leaving 6 bases not matched to a gene. CDR1 and CDR2 (germline): SQVTM, ANQGSEA. This CDR3 has 12 residues. CDR3 nucleotides: TGCAGCGTGGCGACAGGGCGGTATGGCTACACCTTC. Its translation is CSVATGRYGYTF. Variable domain in full (rest from reference TRBV29-1 and TRBJ1-2): SAVISQKPSRDICQRGTSLTIQCQVDSQVTMMFWYRQQPGQSLTLIATANQGSEATYESGFVIDKFPISRPNLTFSTLTVSNMSPEDSSIYLCSVATGRYGYTFGSGTRLTVV.

This clonotype was seen repeatedly, ten times or more. The chain has TRBV29-1 and TRBJ1-4, with D possibly TRBD1 on 6 matching bases. CDR1 SQVTM and CDR2 ANQGSEA come from the germline V gene. V dropped 7 bases and J dropped 7 bases, with 10 bases sitting between them. This CDR3 contains 11 residues. The CDR3 reads CSGGHPEKLFF. CDR3 nucleotides: TGCAGCGGGGGACACCCTGAAAAACTGTTTTTT.

In this sample, this clonotype turned up a few times. The J gene is TRBJ2-7, the V gene TRBV4-3, with no clear D. V dropped 6 bases and J dropped 5 bases, with 17 bases sitting between them. This CDR3 has 14 residues. The germline V gene has CDR1 LGHNA and CDR2 YSLEER. The CDR3 nucleotides read TGCGCCAGCAGGTCCCATTCATCCAGCCACGAGCAGTACTTC. It is translated as CASRSHSSSHEQYF.